Included here is one T cell receptor (beta chain) sequence, with context. Its cognate antigen has yet to be identified. No base qualities exist here, and no much larger clone lies one base off it. The data are from a study of early T cells in non-severe SARS-CoV-2 infection (dated by TCRdb to 2020 to 2023). Context from the whole study: Because TCR sequencing was done on bulk RNA from unsorted whole blood, the alpha and beta chains could not be paired.

A case-control design nested within a healthcare worker cohort in London, UK, was used, with weekly nasopharyngeal swab PCR tests and blood sampling performed. Healthcare workers were enrolled in the week of the UK lockdown, from 23 to 31 March 2020, and were followed every week for up to roughly 16 weeks. The investigation overall reported the following: VDJdb matching was skewed toward anti-spike CD8 responses, so virus-specific expansions were likely underestimated and private and CD4 specificities were missed.

The CDR1 and CDR2 encoded by the germline V gene are KGHSH and LQKENI. V lost 6 bases and J lost 6 bases, and the count of bases not matched to a germline gene is 6. The CDR3 numbers 13 residues from cysteine through valine. Solely the CDR3 DNA is kept, with 39 bases framed from the first base. The library was generated by 5' RACE. The reads were generated on a NextSeq 500. The TCR library protocol attached unique molecular identifiers to individual cDNA molecules to correct for sequencing error and PCR bias. TCR alpha and beta chains were both sequenced, and the abundances of alpha and beta sequences in each sample were closely correlated with each other. Per the authors' processing: Decombinator V4 was used to perform V gene, J gene and CDR3 annotation of TCR sequences. TCRs were defined as expanded if a significant change between any two time points was detected under a Poisson model with p below 0.0001. TCR abundances were normalised to the total number of TCRs sequenced per sample and expressed as counts per million. MAIT TCRs were defined by TRAV1-2 paired with TRAJ12, TRAJ20 or TRAJ33, and iNKT TCRs by TRAV10 paired with TRAJ18. VDJdb, accessed 1 November 2021, was searched for CMV, EBV and SARS-CoV-2 annotated TCRs, with TCRs annotated for multiple antigens excluded. TCRdb ran its own pipeline on the public reads, namely fastp trimming at Q25 and MiXCR clone calling, and kept in-frame beta chains. For every CDR3 protein sequence, its rows merge into one entry that carries the most common genes and DNA. The V and J calls here are based on TCRdb, not the publication. The sample includes roughly 56,000 distinct CDR3 sequences, with more than 9% observed a single time. The top ten clonotypes cover 1.2% of the sample.

The source material was whole blood. Rearrangement joined TRBV18 to TRBJ2-7, and 9 junctional nucleotides match TRBD1. The source is an adult who was a healthcare worker with PCR-confirmed SARS-CoV-2 infection or an uninfected control (not recorded which). The CDR3 here reads CASSPDRGGEQYV. The nucleotides are TGTGCCAGCTCGCCAGACAGGGGGGGCGAGCAGTACGTC.